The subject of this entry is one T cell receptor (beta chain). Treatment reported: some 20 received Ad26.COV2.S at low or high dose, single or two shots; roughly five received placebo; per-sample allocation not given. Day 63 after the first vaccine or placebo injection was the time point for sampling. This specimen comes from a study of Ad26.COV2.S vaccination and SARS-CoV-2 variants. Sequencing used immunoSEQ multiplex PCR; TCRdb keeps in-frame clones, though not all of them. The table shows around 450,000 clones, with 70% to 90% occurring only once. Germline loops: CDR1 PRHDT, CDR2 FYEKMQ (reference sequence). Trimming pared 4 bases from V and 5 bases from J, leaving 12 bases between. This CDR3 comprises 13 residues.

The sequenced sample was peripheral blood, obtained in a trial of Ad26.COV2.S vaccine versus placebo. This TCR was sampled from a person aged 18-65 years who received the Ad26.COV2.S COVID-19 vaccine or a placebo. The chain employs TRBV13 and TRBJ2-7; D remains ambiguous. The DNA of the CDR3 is TGTGCCAGCAGCTCGTTACAGACAAACGAGCAGTACTTC. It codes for CASSSLQTNEQYF.